The clone carrying this T cell receptor beta chain appeared a single time. The data were taken from a study of blood T cell repertoires in COVID-19. The overall study: The samples span acute and convalescent COVID-19 from the United States, Italy and Spain. From T cells, B-cell-depleted T cells, or PBMCs came the material, which was cDNA or gDNA.

In the authors' workflow: Nucleated cell counts were estimated from reference gene primer amplification. TCRdb's copy holds only in-frame clones and misses some; the assay was immunoSEQ multiplex PCR. For V, J and clone size, that table is used; D and trimming come from the DNA. This sample has under 90,000 clones, with over 75% found just once. The V and J ends lost 6 bases and 5 bases, in that order; junction bases with no gene match: 7. This CDR3 region has 16 residues. Germline V CDR1 and CDR2: SNHLY, FYNNEI. This TCR was sampled from a man in his 70s with active or convalescent COVID-19. The sequencing input was peripheral blood. V is TRBV2 and J is TRBJ2-2, with TRBD2 matching over 12 bases. The DNA of the CDR3 is TGTGCCAGCAGCGTTCTAGCGGGGGGGCCTACCGGGGAGCTGTTTTTT. It specifies CASSVLAGGPTGELFF.